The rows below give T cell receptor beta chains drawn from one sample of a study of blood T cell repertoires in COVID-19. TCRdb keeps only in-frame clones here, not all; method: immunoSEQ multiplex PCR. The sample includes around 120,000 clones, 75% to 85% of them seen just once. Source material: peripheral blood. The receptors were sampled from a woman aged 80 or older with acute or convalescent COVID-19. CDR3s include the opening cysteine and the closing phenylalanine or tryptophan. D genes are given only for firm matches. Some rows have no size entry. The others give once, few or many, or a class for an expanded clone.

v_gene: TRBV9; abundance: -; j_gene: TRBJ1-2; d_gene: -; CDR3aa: CASSPAFPSDRGYGYTF; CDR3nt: TGTGCCAGCAGCCCCGCATTTCCCTCCGACAGAGGCTATGGCTACACCTTC
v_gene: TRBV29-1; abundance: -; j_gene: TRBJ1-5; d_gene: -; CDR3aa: CSAQTGGGNQPQHF; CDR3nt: TGCAGCGCTCAGACCGGGGGTGGCAATCAGCCCCAGCATTTT
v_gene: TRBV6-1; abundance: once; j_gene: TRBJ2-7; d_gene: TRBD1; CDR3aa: CASSALRGPGLYEQYF; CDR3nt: TGTGCCAGCAGTGCCCTCAGGGGGCCTGGGTTGTACGAGCAGTACTTC
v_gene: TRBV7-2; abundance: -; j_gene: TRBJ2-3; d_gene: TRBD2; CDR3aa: CASSLGTSGLTADTQYF; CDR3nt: TGTGCCAGCAGCTTAGGCACTAGCGGGCTAACCGCAGATACGCAGTATTTT
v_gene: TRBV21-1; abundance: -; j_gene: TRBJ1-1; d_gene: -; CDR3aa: CASSKSRLPGEVTEAFF; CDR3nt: TGTGCCAGCAGCAAATCTCGATTACCAGGGGAAGTCACTGAAGCTTTCTTT
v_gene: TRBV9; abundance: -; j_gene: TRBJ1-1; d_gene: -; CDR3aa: CASSGQLGQPNTEAFF; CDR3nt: TGTGCCAGCAGCGGACAACTAGGGCAACCGAACACTGAAGCTTTCTTT
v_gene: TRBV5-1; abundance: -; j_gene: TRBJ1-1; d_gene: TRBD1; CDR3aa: CASSSEGQGQNTEAFF; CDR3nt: TGCGCCAGCAGCTCCGAAGGACAGGGGCAGAACACTGAAGCTTTCTTT
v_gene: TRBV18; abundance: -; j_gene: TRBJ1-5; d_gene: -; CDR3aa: CASSHKPSGFGEPQHF; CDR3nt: TGTGCCAGCTCCCATAAACCTTCAGGGTTTGGGGAGCCCCAGCATTTT
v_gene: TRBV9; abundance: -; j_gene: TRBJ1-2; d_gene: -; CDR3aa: CASSVVESNYGYTF; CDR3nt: TGTGCCAGCAGCGTAGTAGAGTCCAACTATGGCTACACCTTC
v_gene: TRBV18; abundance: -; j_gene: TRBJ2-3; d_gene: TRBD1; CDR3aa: CASSPRQGGTDTQYF; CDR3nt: TGTGCCAGCTCACCCCGACAGGGAGGCACAGATACGCAGTATTTT
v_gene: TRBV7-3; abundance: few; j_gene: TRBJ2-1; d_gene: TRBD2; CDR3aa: CASSTLAGGGFREQFF; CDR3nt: TGTGCCAGCAGCACATTAGCGGGGGGCGGTTTTCGGGAGCAGTTCTTC
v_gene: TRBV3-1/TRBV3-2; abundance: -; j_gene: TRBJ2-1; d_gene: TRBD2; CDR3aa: CASSQVTGGSLWDEQFF; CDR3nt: TGTGCCAGCAGCCAAGTCACGGGAGGTTCCCTTTGGGATGAGCAGTTCTTC
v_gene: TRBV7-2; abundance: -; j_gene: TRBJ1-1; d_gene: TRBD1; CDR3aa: CASSLEGQGYTEAFF; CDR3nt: TGTGCCAGCAGCTTAGAGGGACAGGGGTACACTGAAGCTTTCTTT
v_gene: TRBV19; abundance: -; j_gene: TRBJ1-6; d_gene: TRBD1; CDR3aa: CASTPGQAPRNSPLHF; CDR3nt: TGTGCCAGTACCCCAGGACAGGCGCCGAGGAATTCACCCCTCCACTTT
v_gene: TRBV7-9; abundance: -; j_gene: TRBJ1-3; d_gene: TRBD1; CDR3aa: CASSPGQGAPGNTIYF; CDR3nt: TGTGCCAGCAGCCCGGGACAGGGGGCGCCCGGAAACACCATATATTTT
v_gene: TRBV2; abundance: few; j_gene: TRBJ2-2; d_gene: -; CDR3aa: CASMKDSNTGELFF; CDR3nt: TGTGCCAGCATGAAAGACAGCAACACCGGGGAGCTGTTTTTT
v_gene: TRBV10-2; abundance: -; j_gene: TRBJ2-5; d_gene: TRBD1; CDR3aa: CASTDRDKTQYF; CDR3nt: TGCGCCAGCACAGACAGGGACAAGACCCAGTACTTC
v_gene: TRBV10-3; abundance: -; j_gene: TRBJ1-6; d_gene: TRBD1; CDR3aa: CAISPGQSINSPLHF; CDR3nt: TGTGCCATCAGTCCGGGACAGTCGATTAATTCACCCCTCCACTTT
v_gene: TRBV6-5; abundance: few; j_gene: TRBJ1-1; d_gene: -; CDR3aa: CASSNNRAGAEAFF; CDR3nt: TGTGCCAGCAGCAACAACAGGGCGGGCGCTGAAGCTTTCTTT
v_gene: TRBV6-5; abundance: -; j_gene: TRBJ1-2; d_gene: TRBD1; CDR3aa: CATAKGTVGLGYTF; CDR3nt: TGTGCCACCGCCAAGGGGACAGTAGGACTCGGCTACACCTTC
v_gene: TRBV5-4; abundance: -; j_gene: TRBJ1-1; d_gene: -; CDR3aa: CASSPSGGWGTEAFF; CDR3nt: TGTGCCAGCAGCCCCAGCGGAGGGTGGGGCACTGAAGCTTTCTTT
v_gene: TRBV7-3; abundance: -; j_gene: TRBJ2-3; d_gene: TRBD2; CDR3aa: CASSFQGGLAGDTQYF; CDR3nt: TGTGCCAGCAGCTTTCAGGGGGGACTAGCGGGAGATACGCAGTATTTT
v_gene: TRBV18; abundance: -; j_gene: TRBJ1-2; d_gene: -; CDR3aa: CASSPQRGPTNYGYTF; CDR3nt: TGTGCCAGCTCACCTCAGCGGGGACCTACTAACTATGGCTACACCTTC
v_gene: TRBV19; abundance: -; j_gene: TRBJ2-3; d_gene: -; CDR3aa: CASSRQGTDTQYF; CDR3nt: TGTGCCAGTAGTAGACAGGGCACAGATACGCAGTATTTT
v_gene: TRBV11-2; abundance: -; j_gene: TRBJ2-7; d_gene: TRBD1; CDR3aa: CASSLVGGAYEQYF; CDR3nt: TGTGCCAGCAGCTTAGTAGGGGGCGCGTACGAGCAGTACTTC
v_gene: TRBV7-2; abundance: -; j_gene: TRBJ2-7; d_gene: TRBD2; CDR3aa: CASSFSAGDPYEQYF; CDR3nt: TGTGCCAGCAGCTTCTCAGCGGGAGACCCCTACGAGCAGTACTTC
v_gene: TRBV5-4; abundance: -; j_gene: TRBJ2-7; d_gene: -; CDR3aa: CASSLQDRTSYEQYF; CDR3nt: TGTGCCAGCAGCCTACAGGATCGGACCTCCTACGAGCAGTACTTC
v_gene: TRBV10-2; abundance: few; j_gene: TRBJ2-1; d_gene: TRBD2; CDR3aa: CASSEGLERQFF; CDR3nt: TGCGCCAGCAGTGAGGGACTAGAGAGGCAGTTCTTC
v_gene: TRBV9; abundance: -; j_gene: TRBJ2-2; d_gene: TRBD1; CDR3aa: CASSVGGTGSGGELFF; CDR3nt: TGTGCCAGCAGCGTAGGTGGGACAGGGAGCGGCGGGGAGCTGTTTTTT
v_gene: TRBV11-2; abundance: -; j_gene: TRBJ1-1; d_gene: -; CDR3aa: CASSLLRTTTPKAFF; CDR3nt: TGTGCCAGCAGCTTACTGCGGACAACCACGCCCAAAGCTTTCTTT
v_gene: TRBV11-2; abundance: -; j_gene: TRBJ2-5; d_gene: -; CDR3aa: CASSPRAGAWETQYF; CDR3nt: TGTGCCAGCAGCCCCCGGGCGGGGGCCTGGGAGACCCAGTACTTC
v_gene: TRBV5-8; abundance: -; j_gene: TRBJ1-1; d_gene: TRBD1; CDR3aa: CASSFSRGLNEAFF; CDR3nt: TGTGCCAGCAGCTTTAGCAGGGGGCTTAACGAAGCTTTCTTT
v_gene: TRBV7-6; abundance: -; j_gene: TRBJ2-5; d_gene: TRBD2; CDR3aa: CASSPSGGEETQYF; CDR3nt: TGTGCCAGCAGCCCATCGGGGGGGGAAGAGACCCAGTACTTC
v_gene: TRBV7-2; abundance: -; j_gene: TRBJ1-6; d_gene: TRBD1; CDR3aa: CASSLDRGNSPLHF; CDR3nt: TGTGCCAGCAGCTTAGACAGGGGTAATTCACCCCTCCACTTT
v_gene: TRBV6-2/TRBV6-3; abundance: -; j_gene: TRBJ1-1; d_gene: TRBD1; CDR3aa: CASSYPTGANTEAFF; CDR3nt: TGTGCCAGCAGTTACCCGACAGGGGCGAACACTGAAGCTTTCTTT
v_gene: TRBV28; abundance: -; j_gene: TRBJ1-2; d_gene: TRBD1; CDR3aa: CASSRAGGAGYGYTF; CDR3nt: TGTGCCAGCAGTCGTGCAGGGGGCGCGGGATATGGCTACACCTTC
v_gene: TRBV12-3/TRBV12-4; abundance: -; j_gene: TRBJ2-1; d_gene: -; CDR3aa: CASSLWGEDEQFF; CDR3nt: TGTGCCAGCAGTTTATGGGGGGAGGATGAGCAGTTCTTC
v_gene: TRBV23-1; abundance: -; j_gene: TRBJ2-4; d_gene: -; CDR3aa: CASGQQGNVKNIQYF; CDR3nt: TGCGCCAGCGGACAACAGGGAAACGTCAAAAACATTCAGTACTTC
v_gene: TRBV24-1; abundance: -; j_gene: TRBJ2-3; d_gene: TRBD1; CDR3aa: CATSDLGRGTGTKSTDTQYF; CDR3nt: TGTGCCACCAGTGATTTGGGTCGTGGGACAGGGACCAAATCCACAGATACGCAGTATTTT
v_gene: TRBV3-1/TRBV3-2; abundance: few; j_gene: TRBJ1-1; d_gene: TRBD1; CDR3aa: CASSRRDRGTEAFF; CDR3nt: TGTGCCAGCAGCCGCCGGGACAGGGGCACTGAAGCTTTCTTT
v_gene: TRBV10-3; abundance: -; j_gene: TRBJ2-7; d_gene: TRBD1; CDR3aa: CATRDSISYEQYF; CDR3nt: TGTGCCACTAGGGACAGCATATCCTACGAGCAGTACTTC
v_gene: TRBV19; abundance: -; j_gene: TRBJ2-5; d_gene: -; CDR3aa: CASSMGAKETQYF; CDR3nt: TGTGCCAGTAGTATGGGGGCGAAGGAGACCCAGTACTTC
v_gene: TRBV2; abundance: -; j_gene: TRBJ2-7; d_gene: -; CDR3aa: CASSGFRTGAGEQYF; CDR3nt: TGTGCCAGCAGTGGTTTCCGCACGGGAGCGGGCGAGCAGTACTTC
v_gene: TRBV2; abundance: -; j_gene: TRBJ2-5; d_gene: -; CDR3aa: CASSRDRGLWETQYF; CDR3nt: TGTGCCAGCAGCCGTGACCGGGGATTGTGGGAGACCCAGTACTTC
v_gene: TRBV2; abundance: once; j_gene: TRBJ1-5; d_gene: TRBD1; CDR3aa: CASRAGQGNQPQHF; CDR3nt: TGTGCCAGCAGAGCCGGACAGGGGAATCAGCCCCAGCATTTT